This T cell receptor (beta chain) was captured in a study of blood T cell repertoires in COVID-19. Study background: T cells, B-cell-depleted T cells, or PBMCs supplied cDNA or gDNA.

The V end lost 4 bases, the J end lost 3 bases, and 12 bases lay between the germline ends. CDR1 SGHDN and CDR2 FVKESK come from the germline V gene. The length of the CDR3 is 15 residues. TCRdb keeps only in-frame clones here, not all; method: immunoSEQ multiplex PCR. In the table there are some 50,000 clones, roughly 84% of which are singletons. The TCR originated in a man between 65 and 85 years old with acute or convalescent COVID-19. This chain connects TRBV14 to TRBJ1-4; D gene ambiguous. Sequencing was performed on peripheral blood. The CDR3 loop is CASSPFRSSNEKLFF. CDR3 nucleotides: TGTGCCAGCAGCCCCTTCCGGAGCTCTAATGAAAAACTGTTTTTT.